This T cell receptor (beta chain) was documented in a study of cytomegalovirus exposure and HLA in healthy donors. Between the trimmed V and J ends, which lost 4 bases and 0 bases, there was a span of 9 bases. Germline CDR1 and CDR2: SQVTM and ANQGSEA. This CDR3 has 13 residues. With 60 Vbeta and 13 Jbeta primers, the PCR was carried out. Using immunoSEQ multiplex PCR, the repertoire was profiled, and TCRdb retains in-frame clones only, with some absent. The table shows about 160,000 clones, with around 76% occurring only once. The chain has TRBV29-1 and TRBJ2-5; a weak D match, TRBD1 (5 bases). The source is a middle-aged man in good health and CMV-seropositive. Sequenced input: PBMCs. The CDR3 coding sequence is TGCAGCGTTGGAAGGGGCGACCAAGAGACCCAGTACTTC. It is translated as CSVGRGDQETQYF.